This T cell receptor beta chain was observed in a study of T cell repertoires in cytomegalovirus infection. Study-level background: The public TCR beta signatures pointed to both CMV infection and matching HLA type.

Study-level results: Using cumulative public TCR beta family frequency, the authors identified those who carried CMV together with the relevant HLA.

Via MiXCR, TCRdb re-called the reads, giving one row per CDR3 protein. The sample includes 400,000 or so distinct CDR3 sequences, 15% to 20% of them seen just once. The germline V gene encodes CDR1 SGHTA and CDR2 FQGNSA. The CDR3 loop spans 15 amino acids. Trimming removed 4 bases from V and 0 bases from J, with 12 bases in between. This clonotype was seen ten or more times. What it recognizes is unknown. The V call is TRBV7-2, the J call TRBJ1-1; D may be TRBD1 (5 bases). The specimen was PBMCs. The clonotype comes from a human donor in good health (CMV status not recorded). Some clones in this sample may be carry-over from other donors' samples. DNA of the CDR3: TGTGCCAGCAGCTCGGAGGGACGGATGAACACTGAAGCTTTCTTT. Translating it yields CASSSEGRMNTEAFF. Looking up the rest from reference TRBV7-2 and TRBJ1-1 gives the full variable domain: GAGVSQSPSNKVTEKGKDVELRCDPISGHTALYWYRQSLGQGLEFLIYFQGNSAPDKSGLPSDRFSAERTGGSVSTLTIQRTQQEDSAVYLCASSSEGRMNTEAFFGQGTRLTVV.